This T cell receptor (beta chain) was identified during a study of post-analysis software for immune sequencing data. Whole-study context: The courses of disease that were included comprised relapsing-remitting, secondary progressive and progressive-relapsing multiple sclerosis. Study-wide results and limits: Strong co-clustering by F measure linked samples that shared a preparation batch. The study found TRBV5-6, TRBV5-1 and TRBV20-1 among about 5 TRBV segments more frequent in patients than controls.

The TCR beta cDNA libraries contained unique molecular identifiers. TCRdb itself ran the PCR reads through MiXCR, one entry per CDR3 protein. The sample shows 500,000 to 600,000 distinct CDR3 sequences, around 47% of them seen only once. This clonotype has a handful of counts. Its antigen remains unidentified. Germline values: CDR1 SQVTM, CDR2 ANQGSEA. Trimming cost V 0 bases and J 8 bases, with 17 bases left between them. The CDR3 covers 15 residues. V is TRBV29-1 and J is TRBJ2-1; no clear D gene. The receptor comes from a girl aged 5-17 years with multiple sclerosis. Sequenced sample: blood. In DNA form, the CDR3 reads TGCAGCGTTGAAGATAGGTCCGACTGGTACGATGAGCAGTTCTTC. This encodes CSVEDRSDWYDEQFF.